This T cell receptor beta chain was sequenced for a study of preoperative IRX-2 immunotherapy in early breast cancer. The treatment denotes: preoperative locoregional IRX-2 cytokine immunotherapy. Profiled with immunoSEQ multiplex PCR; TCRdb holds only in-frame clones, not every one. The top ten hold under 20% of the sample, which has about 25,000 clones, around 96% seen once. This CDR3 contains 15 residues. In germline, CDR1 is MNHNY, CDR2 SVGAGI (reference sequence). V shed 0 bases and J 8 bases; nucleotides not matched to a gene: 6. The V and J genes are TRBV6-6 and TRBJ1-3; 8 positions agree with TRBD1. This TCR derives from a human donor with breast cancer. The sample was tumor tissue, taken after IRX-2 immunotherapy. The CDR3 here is CASSYSTRGPDTIYF. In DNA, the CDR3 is TGTGCCAGCAGTTACTCGACCAGGGGGCCGGACACCATATATTTT.